The present T cell receptor beta chain was sequenced within a study of blood T cell repertoires in COVID-19. Looking at the study overall: Collection of acute and convalescent COVID-19 samples took place in the United States, Italy and Spain. T cells, B-cell-depleted T cells, or PBMCs provided the cDNA or gDNA that served as material.

Authors' methods: Amplifying reference gene primers gave estimates of nucleated cell counts. Assay: immunoSEQ multiplex PCR; the TCRdb copy retains only in-frame clones and omits some. The V and J calls and clone size are taken from that table; D and trimming were inferred from the DNA. The data contain 110,000 to 150,000 clones, less than 85% of them singletons. CDR3 length: 20 residues. CDR1 is SGHRS and CDR2 is YFSETQ in the germline V gene. V dropped 0 bases and J dropped 1; count of bases not matched to a gene: 14. The specimen sequenced was peripheral blood. This rearrangement joins TRBV5-1 to TRBJ2-5; TRBD2 agrees at 11 bases. The clonotype originates from a woman over 75 in a cohort sampled during active or convalescent COVID-19. The CDR3 DNA reads TGCGCCAGCAGCTTGGGGCCTAGCGGGGGGCCATCCGGAACCCAAGAGACCCAGTACTTC. This encodes CASSLGPSGGPSGTQETQYF.